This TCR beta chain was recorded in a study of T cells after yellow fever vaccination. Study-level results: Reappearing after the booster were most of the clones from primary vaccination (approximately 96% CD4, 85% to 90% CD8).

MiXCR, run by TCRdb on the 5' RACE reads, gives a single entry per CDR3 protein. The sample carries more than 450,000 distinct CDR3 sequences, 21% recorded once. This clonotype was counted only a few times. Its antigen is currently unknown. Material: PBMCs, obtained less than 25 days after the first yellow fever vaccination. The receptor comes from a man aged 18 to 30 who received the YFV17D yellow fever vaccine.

This CDR3 reads CASRRLAGDGETQYF. The DNA for the CDR3 is TGTGCCAGCAGACGTCTAGCGGGGGATGGAGAGACCCAGTACTTC. The V and J genes are TRBV12-3 or TRBV12-4 and TRBJ2-5; 10 nucleotides align to TRBD2. The ends lost 6 bases at V and 4 bases at J; junction bases unmatched: 8. CDR3 length: 15 amino acids.